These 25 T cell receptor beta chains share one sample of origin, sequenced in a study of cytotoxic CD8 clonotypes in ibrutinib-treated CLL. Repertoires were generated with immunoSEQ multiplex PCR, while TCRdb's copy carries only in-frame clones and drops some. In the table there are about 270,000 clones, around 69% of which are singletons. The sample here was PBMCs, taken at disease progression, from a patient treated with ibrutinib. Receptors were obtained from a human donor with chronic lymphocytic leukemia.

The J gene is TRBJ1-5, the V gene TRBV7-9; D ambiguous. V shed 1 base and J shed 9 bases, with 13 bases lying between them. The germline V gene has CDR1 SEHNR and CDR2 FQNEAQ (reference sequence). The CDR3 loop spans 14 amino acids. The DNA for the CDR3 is TGTGCCAGCAGCTTAGGACCGCCGTCTGGGCCCCAGCATTTT. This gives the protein CASSLGPPSGPQHF.

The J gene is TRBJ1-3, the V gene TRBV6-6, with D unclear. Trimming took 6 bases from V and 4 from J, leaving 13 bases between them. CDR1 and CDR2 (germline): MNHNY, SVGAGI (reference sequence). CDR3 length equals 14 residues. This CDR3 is CASSQRERGNTIYF. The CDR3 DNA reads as TGTGCCAGCAGCCAGAGGGAAAGGGGAAACACCATATATTTT.

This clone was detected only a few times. DNA for the CDR3: TGTGCCAGAAGCTTGGGTTCAGATACGCAGTATTTT. It codes for CARSLGSDTQYF. This chain uses TRBV5-3 with TRBJ2-3; no reliable D call. TRBV5-3 is assigned to the ORF class and has an uncertain function. V lost 0 bases and J lost 4, with 3 bases in between. This CDR3 is built from 12 residues.

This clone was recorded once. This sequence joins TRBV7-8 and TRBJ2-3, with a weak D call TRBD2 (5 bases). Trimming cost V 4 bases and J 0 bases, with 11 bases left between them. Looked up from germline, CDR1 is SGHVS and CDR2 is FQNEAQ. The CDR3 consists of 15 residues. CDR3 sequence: CASSSLLASTDTQYF. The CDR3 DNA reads TGTGCCAGCAGCTCCTTGCTAGCCAGCACAGATACGCAGTATTTT. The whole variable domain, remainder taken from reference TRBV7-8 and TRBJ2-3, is GAGVSQSPRYKVAKRGQDVALRCDPISGHVSLFWYQQALGQGPEFLTYFQNEAQLDKSGLPSDRFFAERPEGSVSTLKIQRTQQEDSAVYLCASSSLLASTDTQYFGPGTRLTVL.

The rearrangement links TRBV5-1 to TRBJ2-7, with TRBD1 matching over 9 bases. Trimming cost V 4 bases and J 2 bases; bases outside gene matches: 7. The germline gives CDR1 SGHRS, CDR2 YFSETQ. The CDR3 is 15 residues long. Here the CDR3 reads CASSAPGQGAYEQYF. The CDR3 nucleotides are TGCGCCAGCAGCGCGCCGGGACAGGGTGCCTACGAGCAGTACTTC. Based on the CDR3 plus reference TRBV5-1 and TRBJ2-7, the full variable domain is KAGVTQTPRYLIKTRGQQVTLSCSPISGHRSVSWYQQTPGQGLQFLFEYFSETQRNKGNFPGRFSGRQFSNSRSEMNVSTLELGDSALYLCASSAPGQGAYEQYFGPGTRLTVT.

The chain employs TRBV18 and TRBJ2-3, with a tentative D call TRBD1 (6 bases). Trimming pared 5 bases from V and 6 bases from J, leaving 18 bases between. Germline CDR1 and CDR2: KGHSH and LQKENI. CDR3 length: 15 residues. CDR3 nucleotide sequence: TGTGCCAGCTCAACTCGGGACACAAGGGGGGATACGCAGTATTTT. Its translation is CASSTRDTRGDTQYF.

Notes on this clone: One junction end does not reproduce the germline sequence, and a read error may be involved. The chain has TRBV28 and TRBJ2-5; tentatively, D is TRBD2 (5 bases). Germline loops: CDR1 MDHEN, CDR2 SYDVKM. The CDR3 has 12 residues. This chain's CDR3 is CASRAGVGSVDF. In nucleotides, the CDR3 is TGTGCCAGCAGGGCCGGGGTGGGGTCCGTAGACTTC.

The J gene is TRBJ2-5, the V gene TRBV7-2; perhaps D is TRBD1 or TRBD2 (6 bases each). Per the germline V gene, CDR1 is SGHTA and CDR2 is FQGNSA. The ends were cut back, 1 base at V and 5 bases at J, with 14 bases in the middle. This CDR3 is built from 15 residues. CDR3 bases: TGTGCCAGCAGCTTAGAAGGGGGGCGGATTGAGACCCAGTACTTC. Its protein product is CASSLEGGRIETQYF. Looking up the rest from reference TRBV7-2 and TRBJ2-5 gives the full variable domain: GAGVSQSPSNKVTEKGKDVELRCDPISGHTALYWYRQSLGQGLEFLIYFQGNSAPDKSGLPSDRFSAERTGGSVSTLTIQRTQQEDSAVYLCASSLEGGRIETQYFGPGTRLLVL.

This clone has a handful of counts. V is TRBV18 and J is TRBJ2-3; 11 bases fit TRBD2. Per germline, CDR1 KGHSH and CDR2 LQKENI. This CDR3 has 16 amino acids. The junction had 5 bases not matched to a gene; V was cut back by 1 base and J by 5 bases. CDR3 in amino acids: CASSPLSGGARDTQYF. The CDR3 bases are TGTGCCAGCTCACCACTTAGCGGGGGGGCCCGAGATACGCAGTATTTT. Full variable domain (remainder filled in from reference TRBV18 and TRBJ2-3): NAGVMQNPRHLVRRRGQEARLRCSPMKGHSHVYWYRQLPEEGLKFMVYLQKENIIDESGMPKERFSAEFPKEGPSILRIQQVVRGDSAAYFCASSPLSGGARDTQYFGPGTRLTVL.

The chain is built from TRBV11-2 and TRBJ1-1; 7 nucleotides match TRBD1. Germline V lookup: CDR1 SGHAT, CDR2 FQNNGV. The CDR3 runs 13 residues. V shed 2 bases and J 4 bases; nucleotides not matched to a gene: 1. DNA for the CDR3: TGTGCCAGCAGCTTAAGGACAGGCACTGAAGCTTTCTTT. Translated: CASSLRTGTEAFF. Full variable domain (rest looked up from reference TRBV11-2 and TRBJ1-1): EAGVAQSPRYKIIEKRQSVAFWCNPISGHATLYWYQQILGQGPKLLIQFQNNGVVDDSQLPKDRFSAERLKGVDSTLKIQPAKLEDSAVYLCASSLRTGTEAFFGQGTRLTVV.

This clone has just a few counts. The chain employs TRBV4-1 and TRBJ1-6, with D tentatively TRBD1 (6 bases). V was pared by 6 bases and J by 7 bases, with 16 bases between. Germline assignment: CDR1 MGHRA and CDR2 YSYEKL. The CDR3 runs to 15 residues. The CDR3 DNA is TGCGCCAGCAGACGAGAACAGCAGGGGAATTCACCCCTCCACTTT. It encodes CASRREQQGNSPLHF.

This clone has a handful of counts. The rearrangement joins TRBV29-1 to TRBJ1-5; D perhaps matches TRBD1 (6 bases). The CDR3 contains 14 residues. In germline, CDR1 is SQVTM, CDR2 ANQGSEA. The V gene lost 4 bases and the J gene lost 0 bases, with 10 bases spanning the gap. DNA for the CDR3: TGCAGCGTTGGGACAGACTATAGCAATCAGCCCCAGCATTTT. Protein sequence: CSVGTDYSNQPQHF. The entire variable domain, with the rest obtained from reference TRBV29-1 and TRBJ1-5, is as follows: SAVISQKPSRDICQRGTSLTIQCQVDSQVTMMFWYRQQPGQSLTLIATANQGSEATYESGFVIDKFPISRPNLTFSTLTVSNMSPEDSSIYLCSVGTDYSNQPQHFGDGTRLSIL.

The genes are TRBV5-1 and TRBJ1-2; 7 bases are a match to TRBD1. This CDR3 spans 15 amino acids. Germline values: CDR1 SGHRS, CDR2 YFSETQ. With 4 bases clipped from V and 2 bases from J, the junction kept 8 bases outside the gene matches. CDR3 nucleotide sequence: TGCGCCAGCAGCCGACAGACAGGGCACAACTATGGCTACACCTTC. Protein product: CASSRQTGHNYGYTF.

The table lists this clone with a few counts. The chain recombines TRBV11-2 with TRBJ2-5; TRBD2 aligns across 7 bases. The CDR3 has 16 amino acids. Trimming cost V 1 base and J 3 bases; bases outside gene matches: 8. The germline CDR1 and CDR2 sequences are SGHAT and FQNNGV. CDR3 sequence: CASSLVPGGGKETQYF. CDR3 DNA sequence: TGTGCCAGCAGCTTAGTCCCGGGGGGTGGGAAAGAGACCCAGTACTTC.

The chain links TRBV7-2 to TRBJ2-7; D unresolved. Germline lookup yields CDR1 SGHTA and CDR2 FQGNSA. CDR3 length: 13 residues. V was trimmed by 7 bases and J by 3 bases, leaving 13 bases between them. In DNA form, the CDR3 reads TGTGCCAGCACTGACCCGCAGGACTACGAGCAGTACTTC. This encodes CASTDPQDYEQYF.

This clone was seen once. The CDR3 is CSVGGDLQRSGANVLTF. CDR3 nucleotides: TGCAGCGTTGGTGGGGACCTCCAGAGATCTGGGGCCAACGTCCTGACTTTC. The chain combines TRBV29-1 with TRBJ2-6; tentatively, D is TRBD1 or TRBD2 (5 bases each). This CDR3 is 17 amino acids long. Germline lookup yields CDR1 SQVTM and CDR2 ANQGSEA. Trimming stripped 4 bases from V and 1 base from J, with 17 bases between.

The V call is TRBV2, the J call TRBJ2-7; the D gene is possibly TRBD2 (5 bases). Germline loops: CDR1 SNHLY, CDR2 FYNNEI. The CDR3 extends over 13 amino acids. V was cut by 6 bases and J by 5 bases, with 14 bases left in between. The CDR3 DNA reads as TGTGCCAGCAGCCCCCGGGGTGAAAACGAGCAGTACTTC. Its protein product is CASSPRGENEQYF.

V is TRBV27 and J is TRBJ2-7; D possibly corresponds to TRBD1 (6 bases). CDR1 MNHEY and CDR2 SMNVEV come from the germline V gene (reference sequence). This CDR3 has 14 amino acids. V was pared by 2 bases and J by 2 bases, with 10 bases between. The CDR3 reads CASSLRGSTYEQYF. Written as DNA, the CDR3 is TGTGCCAGCAGTTTAAGGGGGAGTACCTACGAGCAGTACTTC.

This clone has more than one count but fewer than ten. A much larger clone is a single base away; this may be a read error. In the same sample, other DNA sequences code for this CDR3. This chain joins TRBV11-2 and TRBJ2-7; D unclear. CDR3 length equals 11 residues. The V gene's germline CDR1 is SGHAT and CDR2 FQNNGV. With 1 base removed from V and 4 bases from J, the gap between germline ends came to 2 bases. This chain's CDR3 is CASSLAYEQYF. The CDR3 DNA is TGTGCCAGCAGCTTAGCGTACGAGCAGTACTTC.

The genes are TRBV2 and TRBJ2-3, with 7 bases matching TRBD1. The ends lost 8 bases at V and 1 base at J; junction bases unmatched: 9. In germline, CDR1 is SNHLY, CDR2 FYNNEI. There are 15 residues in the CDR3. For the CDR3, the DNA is TGTGCCAGCTTAGTTAGGGACAGAGGCACAGATACGCAGTATTTT. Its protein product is CASLVRDRGTDTQYF.

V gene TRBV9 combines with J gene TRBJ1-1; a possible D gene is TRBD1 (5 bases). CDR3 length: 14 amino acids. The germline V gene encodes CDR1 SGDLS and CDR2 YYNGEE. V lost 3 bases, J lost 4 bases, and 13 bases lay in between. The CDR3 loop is CASSGRVGGTEAFF. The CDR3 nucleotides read TGTGCCAGCAGCGGCAGGGTAGGTGGCACTGAAGCTTTCTTT.

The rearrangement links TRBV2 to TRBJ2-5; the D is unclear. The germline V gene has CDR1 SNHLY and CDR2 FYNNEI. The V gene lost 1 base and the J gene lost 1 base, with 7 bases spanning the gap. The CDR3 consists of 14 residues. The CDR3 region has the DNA TGTGCCAGCAGTGAAGACACCTTCCAAGAGACCCAGTACTTC. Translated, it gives CASSEDTFQETQYF. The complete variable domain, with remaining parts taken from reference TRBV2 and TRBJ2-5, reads EPEVTQTPSHQVTQMGQEVILRCVPISNHLYFYWYRQILGQKVEFLVSFYNNEISEKSEIFDDQFSVERPDGSNFTLKIRSTKLEDSAMYFCASSEDTFQETQYFGPGTRLLVL.

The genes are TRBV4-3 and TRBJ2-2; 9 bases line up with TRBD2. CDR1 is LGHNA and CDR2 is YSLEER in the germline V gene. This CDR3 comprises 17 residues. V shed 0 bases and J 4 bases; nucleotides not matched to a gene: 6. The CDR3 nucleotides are TGCGCCAGCAGCCAAGATCTGAGACTAGCGGCCACCGGGGAGCTGTTTTTT. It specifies CASSQDLRLAATGELFF.

The CDR3 sequence is CASYRGQAGSEKLFF. CDR3 nucleotide sequence: TGTGCCAGTTATCGCGGACAGGCGGGATCGGAAAAACTGTTTTTT. The genes are TRBV19 and TRBJ1-4; 7 positions agree with TRBD1. V lost 8 bases, J lost 8 bases, and 14 bases stayed unmatched. CDR1 and CDR2 (germline): LNHDA, SQIVND (reference sequence). The CDR3 spans 15 residues.

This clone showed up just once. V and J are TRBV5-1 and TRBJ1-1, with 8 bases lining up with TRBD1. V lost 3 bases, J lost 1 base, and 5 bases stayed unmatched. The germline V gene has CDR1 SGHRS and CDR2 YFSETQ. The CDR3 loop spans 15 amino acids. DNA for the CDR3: TGCGCCAGCAGCTCAACAGGGACAGGGAACACTGAAGCTTTCTTT. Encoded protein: CASSSTGTGNTEAFF.